The text below deals with one T cell receptor (beta chain). Some clones are missing from TCRdb's copy, which holds only in-frame ones; the method was immunoSEQ multiplex PCR. The sample records about 160,000 clones, 80% being singletons. The data derive from a study of blood T cell repertoires in COVID-19. The J segment lost 8 bases and the V segment lost 5 bases, leaving 8 bases of the junction unmatched. Germline loops: CDR1 MNHEY, CDR2 SMNVEV (reference sequence). This CDR3 has 13 amino acids. The V call is TRBV27, the J call TRBJ1-2, with 7 nucleotides matching TRBD1. The clonotype was recovered from a woman aged 60-75 years who had recovered from COVID-19. Sequencing input: PBMCs or T cells enriched from blood (not recorded which). The DNA of the CDR3 is TGTGCCAGCAGTCCCACTCCAGGGGGGGGCTACACCTTC. It encodes CASSPTPGGGYTF.